This is a list of T cell receptor beta chains from one sample in a study of shared clonotypes between healthy human individuals. The method was immunoSEQ multiplex PCR; TCRdb's version includes in-frame clones alone and lacks a portion of them. This sample has around 2.1 million clones, with approximately 95% found just once. What was sequenced was naive CD4+ T cells sorted from blood. The receptors stem from a man aged 18 to 30 in good health. CDR3s include the opening cysteine and the closing phenylalanine or tryptophan. The D gene is left open where the match is weak. The size field is filled for only some rows; it gives once, few, many or a size class.

>TRBD2|TRBJ2-1|TRBV11-3|-
CASSYGTSGGASYNEQFF
TGTGCCAGCAGCTACGGGACTAGCGGGGGGGCATCCTACAATGAGCAGTTCTTC
>-|TRBJ2-3|TRBV11-2|-
CASSLVGGAVTDTQYF
TGTGCCAGCAGCTTAGTAGGAGGTGCGGTCACAGATACGCAGTATTTT
>-|TRBJ1-3|TRBV5-1|-
CASRQGTGNTIYF
TGCGCCAGCAGGCAGGGAACTGGAAACACCATATATTTT
>-|TRBJ1-3|TRBV9|-
CASSPKLGGGNTIYF
TGTGCCAGCAGCCCCAAACTGGGGGGTGGAAACACCATATATTTT
>TRBD1|TRBJ2-5|TRBV29-1|-
CSVADRGRGETQYF
TGCAGCGTAGCCGACAGGGGGCGAGGAGAGACCCAGTACTTC
>TRBD1|TRBJ2-7|TRBV6-5|-
CASTPQQGRGLEQYF
TGTGCCAGCACCCCCCAGCAAGGCAGGGGGCTTGAGCAGTACTTC
>TRBD2|TRBJ2-1|TRBV25-1|-
CASSDAGVQLKTYNEQFF
TGTGCCAGCAGTGACGCGGGGGTACAGCTTAAAACCTACAATGAGCAGTTCTTC
>-|TRBJ2-5|TRBV7-8|-
CASSLNGILVQYF
TGTGCCAGCAGCTTAAACGGGATCCTGGTCCAGTACTTC
>-|TRBJ2-2|TRBV4-1|-
CASSLQGSGTGELFF
TGCGCCAGCAGCCTACAGGGTTCTGGCACCGGGGAGCTGTTTTTT
>-|TRBJ2-1|TRBV10-3|-
CAIRGDNEQFF
TGTGCCATCAGGGGTGACAATGAGCAGTTCTTC
>-|TRBJ2-7|TRBV6-5|-
CASSSTGNEQYF
TGTGCCAGCAGTAGCACAGGGAACGAGCAGTACTTC
>-|TRBJ1-6|TRBV4-1|few
CASSQVETPSALHF
TGCGCCAGCAGCCAAGTGGAGACTCCGTCTGCCCTCCACTTT
>TRBD1|TRBJ2-2|TRBV5-1|-
CASSPLPGTGGAGELFF
TGCGCCAGCAGCCCCCTCCCCGGGACAGGGGGCGCCGGGGAGCTGTTTTTT
>TRBD1|TRBJ1-3|TRBV9|-
CASRPGQGQSGNTIYF
TGTGCCAGCAGACCAGGACAGGGACAATCTGGAAACACCATATATTTT
>-|TRBJ2-7|TRBV6-5|-
CASSYSSTATYEQYF
TGTGCCAGCAGTTACTCGTCTACTGCAACCTACGAGCAGTACTTC
>-|TRBJ2-5|TRBV15|-
CATSRDASYRETQYF
TGTGCCACCAGCAGAGATGCGTCTTACCGGGAGACCCAGTACTTC
>-|TRBJ1-6|TRBV5-6|-
CASSMRIPNSPLHF
TGTGCCAGCAGCATGAGAATCCCTAATTCACCCCTCCACTTT
>TRBD2|TRBJ2-7|TRBV2|-
CASSEQLAGANEQYF
TGTGCCAGCAGTGAACAACTAGCGGGAGCCAACGAGCAGTACTTC
>-|TRBJ1-2|TRBV14|once
CASSQEVSLPIYGYTF
TGTGCCAGCAGCCAAGAAGTCAGTCTCCCCATTTATGGCTACACCTTC
>TRBD2|TRBJ2-1|TRBV2|-
CASSLAGGSYNEQFF
TGTGCCAGCAGTCTAGCGGGAGGGTCCTACAATGAGCAGTTCTTC
>-|TRBJ1-3|TRBV7-9|-
CASSFRTDWDTIYF
TGTGCCAGCAGCTTTAGGACGGACTGGGACACCATATATTTT
>-|TRBJ2-2|TRBV5-1|-
CASSWAGRTGELFF
TGCGCCAGCAGCTGGGCGGGAAGAACCGGGGAGCTGTTTTTT
>-|TRBJ2-7|TRBV10-3|-
CAISDNLASYEQYF
TGTGCCATCAGTGATAATCTTGCTTCCTACGAGCAGTACTTC
>-|TRBJ2-2|TRBV7-7|-
CASSLGPQSGELFF
TGTGCTAGCAGCTTAGGACCCCAGAGCGGGGAGCTGTTTTTT
>-|TRBJ2-2|TRBV14|-
CASSYRGTNTGELFF
TGTGCCAGCAGCTACAGAGGGACTAACACCGGGGAGCTGTTTTTT
>-|TRBJ2-7|TRBV19|-
CASSTRDGNYEQYF
TGTGCCAGTAGTACCCGGGACGGTAACTACGAGCAGTACTTC
>TRBD1|TRBJ2-3|TRBV6-6|-
CASRPRQGTTDTQYF
TGTGCCAGCAGGCCTAGACAGGGAACGACAGATACGCAGTATTTT
>-|TRBJ1-2|TRBV13|-
CASRHLGGYGYTF
TGTGCCAGCAGGCATCTGGGGGGCTATGGCTACACCTTC
>TRBD1|TRBJ1-5|TRBV6-5|-
CASRGQGSNQPQHF
TGTGCCAGCAGAGGACAGGGAAGCAATCAGCCCCAGCATTTT
>-|TRBJ1-4|TRBV5-4|-
CASSHRQKNEKLFF
TGTGCCAGCAGCCACCGACAGAAGAATGAAAAACTGTTTTTT
>TRBD2|TRBJ2-3|TRBV5-1|-
CASSLGVLAGAWGDTQYF
TGCGCCAGCAGCCTCGGGGTGCTAGCGGGGGCCTGGGGAGATACGCAGTATTTT
>TRBD1|TRBJ1-2|TRBV4-3|-
CASSQGTGNYGYTF
TGCGCCAGCAGCCAAGGGACAGGGAACTATGGCTACACCTTC
>-|TRBJ1-1|TRBV6-1|-
CASSRRSVEAFF
TGTGCCAGCAGCCGACGGAGCGTTGAAGCTTTCTTT
>-|TRBJ1-5|TRBV6-6|-
CASSFDVKGQPQHF
TGTGCCAGCAGCTTTGACGTGAAGGGCCAGCCCCAGCATTTT
>-|TRBJ2-5|TRBV5-4|-
CASSKVPQETQYF
TGTGCCAGCAGCAAGGTGCCACAAGAGACCCAGTACTTC
>-|TRBJ2-7|TRBV9|-
CASSLEAGASYEQYF
TGTGCCAGCAGCCTAGAGGCGGGGGCCTCCTACGAGCAGTACTTC
>TRBD1|TRBJ1-1|TRBV7-8|-
CASSPVQGWTEAFF
TGTGCCAGCAGCCCGGTACAGGGGTGGACTGAAGCTTTCTTT
>-|TRBJ1-1|TRBV4-1|-
CASSQPGAMNTEAFF
TGCGCCAGCAGCCAACCAGGGGCCATGAACACTGAAGCTTTCTTT
>-|TRBJ1-2|TRBV6-1|-
CASSEAGSGYTF
TGTGCCAGCAGTGAAGCAGGATCCGGCTACACCTTC